The clone carrying this TCR beta chain was recorded only once. V lost 2 bases and J 1 base, leaving 5 bases between the germline ends. There are 12 residues in the CDR3. Germline V lookup: CDR1 SQVTM, CDR2 ANQGSEA. Original handling: From reference gene primer amplification, estimates of nucleated cell counts were derived. Measured with immunoSEQ multiplex PCR; TCRdb has only the in-frame clones, and not every one. V, J and clone size are those of that table, while D and trimming were read from the DNA. Seen here are around 80,000 clones, 80% to 85% observed once, and the top ten hold under 35%. This record comes from a study of blood T cell repertoires in COVID-19. Looking at the study overall: Sites across the United States, Italy and Spain contributed samples from acute and convalescent COVID-19. T cells, B-cell-depleted T cells, or PBMCs supplied cDNA or gDNA.

The V call is TRBV29-1, the J call TRBJ2-5; possible D gene TRBD1, 5 bases. This TCR was recovered from a human donor in a cohort sampled during active COVID-19. What was sequenced was peripheral blood. CDR3 DNA: TGCAGCGTTGAACAGGGCCAAGAGACCCAGTACTTC. It codes for CSVEQGQETQYF.